A selection of T cell receptor beta chains follows, all from one sample in a study. TCRdb recomputed calls from the 5' RACE reads with MiXCR, one row per CDR3 protein. The table has about 34,000 distinct CDR3 sequences, roughly 25% seen once. Sequencing was done on a sample of naive CD4+ T cells sorted from a lymph node. Receptors were obtained from a female donor with breast cancer. The CDR3 runs from the conserved cysteine through the conserved F or W. A D gene is named only where the DNA matches it firmly. A row's size may be missing; if present it is once, few, many or a size class.

J gene | clone size | D gene | V gene | CDR3 protein | CDR3 DNA
TRBJ1-1 | . | . | TRBV30 | CAWGGIITEAFF | TGTGCCTGGGGAGGGATTATTACTGAAGCCTTCTTT
TRBJ1-2 | . | . | TRBV12-3/TRBV12-4 | CASSLGQVGDGYTF | TGTGCCAGCAGTTTAGGGCAGGTTGGAGATGGCTACACCTTC
TRBJ1-1 | once | . | TRBV29-1 | CSVERGPTEAFF | TGCAGCGTTGAAAGGGGCCCCACTGAAGCTTTCTTT
TRBJ2-5 | . | . | TRBV7-2 | CASSLGAGSQETQYF | TGTGCCAGCAGCTTAGGGGCGGGAAGCCAAGAGACCCAGTACTTC
TRBJ1-1 | few | . | TRBV12-3/TRBV12-4 | CASINSVTF | TGTGCCAGCATCAACTCGGTGACCTTT
TRBJ2-3 | . | . | TRBV13 | CASSPGPDTQYF | TGTGCCAGCAGCCCAGGTCCAGATACGCAGTATTTT
TRBJ1-4 | . | . | TRBV6-5 | CASSYEATNEKLFF | TGTGCCAGCAGTTACGAGGCAACTAATGAAAAACTGTTTTTT
TRBJ2-3 | once | . | TRBV9 | CASSAPTDTQYF | TGTGCCAGCAGCGCCCCCACAGATACGCAGTATTTT
TRBJ2-2 | few | . | TRBV12-3/TRBV12-4 | CASSLALGTLGQTNTGELFF | TGTGCCAGCAGTCTCGCATTAGGGACACTAGGACAAACGAACACCGGGGAGCTGTTTTTT
TRBJ2-4 | few | . | TRBV12-3/TRBV12-4 | CASSNWEDEKNIQYF | TGTGCCAGCAGCAATTGGGAGGATGAAAAAAACATTCAGTACTTC
TRBJ2-7 | . | . | TRBV7-9 | CASSQGQSYEQYF | TGTGCCAGCAGCCAAGGACAGTCCTACGAGCAGTACTTC
TRBJ1-1 | . | . | TRBV7-9 | CASIQPGGITEAFF | TGTGCCAGCATTCAGCCTGGGGGGATCACTGAAGCTTTCTTT
TRBJ2-7 | . | . | TRBV11-2 | CASSLHYEQYF | TGTGCCAGCAGCTTACACTACGAGCAGTACTTC